The 14 T cell receptor beta chains listed next were all sequenced from one sample in a study of T cell clonotyping in hematopoietic cell transplantation. The assay was immunoSEQ multiplex PCR, and TCRdb's table has in-frame clones only and misses some. Of several thousand clones listed, approximately 30% are singletons. The time point is: recipient sample about 28 days before transplant, after cytoreduction. The sample consisted of peripheral blood mononuclear cells, taken before stem cell transplant. The source is a man aged 50 or older with myelofibrosis. Some clones in this sample may be carry-over from other donors' samples.

This clone turned up a few times. The chain couples TRBV28 to TRBJ1-6; a possible D gene is TRBD1 (6 bases). V lost 8 bases and J 5 bases, leaving 13 bases between the germline ends. The CDR3 sequence is 14 residues long. The germline gives CDR1 MDHEN, CDR2 SYDVKM. The CDR3 DNA is TGTGCCAGCTCCACTCACAGGGATAATTCACCCCTCCACTTT. It encodes CASSTHRDNSPLHF.

J is TRBJ1-5 and V is TRBV5-6; D not certain. This CDR3 is 13 amino acids long. The ends were cut back, 4 bases at V and 4 bases at J, with 9 bases in the middle. Germline CDR1 reads SGHDT; CDR2 reads YYEEEE. The CDR3: CASSLSGNQPQHF. CDR3 sequence (DNA): TGTGCCAGCAGCCTATCCGGTAATCAGCCCCAGCATTTT.

This clone occurred a few times. V usage is TRBV30 and J usage is TRBJ1-1; D gene ambiguous. This CDR3 comprises 11 residues. Trimming removed 5 bases from V and 8 bases from J, with 12 bases in between. Germline V gene data show CDR1 as GTSNPN and CDR2 as SVGIG (reference sequence). CDR3: CAWGPGEEAFF. CDR3 nucleotides: TGTGCCTGGGGCCCGGGCGAAGAAGCTTTCTTT.

A few counts support this clone. This sequence joins TRBV2 and TRBJ2-7; D may be TRBD1 or TRBD2 (6 bases each). The CDR3 has 14 residues. Per the germline V gene, CDR1 is SNHLY and CDR2 is FYNNEI. V was trimmed by 1 base and J by 3 bases, leaving 10 bases between them. CDR3 residues: CASSEGGGLYEQYF. The CDR3 DNA reads TGTGCCAGCAGTGAAGGTGGGGGGCTCTACGAGCAGTACTTC.

This clone was seen a few times. The CDR3 spells CASSEKSEKLFF. CDR3 DNA: TGTGCCAGCAGCGAAAAAAGTGAAAAACTGTTTTTT. The chain is built from TRBV6-5 and TRBJ1-4; D is uncertain. This CDR3 has 12 amino acids. Germline V gene sequence: CDR1 MNHEY, CDR2 SVGAGI. The V gene lost 6 bases and the J gene lost 7 bases, with 9 bases spanning the gap.

This clone has just a few counts. The J gene is TRBJ1-2, the V gene TRBV30; 8 positions match TRBD1. V shed 2 bases, J shed 8 bases, and the junction held 10 bases outside the gene matches. The CDR3 consists of 14 residues. Germline CDR1 is GTSNPN and CDR2 is SVGIG (reference sequence). DNA of the CDR3: TGTGCCTGGAGTCTAACAGGGGGTATACGGGGCTACACCTTC. Protein sequence: CAWSLTGGIRGYTF.

The table lists this clone with a few counts. The chain couples TRBV30 to TRBJ1-5; TRBD1 aligns across 7 bases. The trim removed 5 bases at V and 0 bases at J, leaving 4 bases unmatched. CDR1 is GTSNPN, CDR2 SVGIG, per germline (reference sequence). The CDR3 is 14 amino acids. The chain's CDR3 is CAWGQVDSNQPQHF. The CDR3 nucleotides are TGTGCCTGGGGACAGGTAGATAGCAATCAGCCCCAGCATTTT.

V gene TRBV6-1 combines with J gene TRBJ2-1; 12 bases align to TRBD2. The CDR3 runs 15 residues. V lost 7 bases and J lost 5; bases outside the gene matches: 6. Germline-derived CDR1 and CDR2 are MNHNS and SASEGT. CDR3 protein: CASKDLAGGDNEQFF. The CDR3 nucleotides are TGTGCCAGCAAAGACCTAGCGGGGGGGGACAATGAGCAGTTCTTC.

This clone occurred a few times. The rearrangement links TRBV28 to TRBJ2-7; perhaps TRBD1 as D (5 bases). The germline gives CDR1 MDHEN, CDR2 SYDVKM. The CDR3 extends over 11 amino acids. V was shortened by 4 bases and J by 7 bases, with 8 bases between the two germline ends. CDR3: CASSSGREQYF. The CDR3 nucleotides read TGTGCCAGCAGTTCAGGGCGGGAGCAGTACTTC.

This clone was recorded a few times. This chain connects TRBV28 to TRBJ2-7, with D tentatively TRBD1 (6 bases). This CDR3 spans 12 amino acids. Germline V gives CDR1 MDHEN, CDR2 SYDVKM. The ends were cut back, 5 bases at V and 6 bases at J, with 11 bases in the middle. The CDR3 DNA is TGTGCCAGCAGTATCAGGGGCCTCGAGCAGTACTTC. Encoded protein: CASSIRGLEQYF.

The V and J genes are TRBV2 and TRBJ1-1, with a possible D match to TRBD1 (6 bases). This CDR3 is 14 amino acids long. CDR1 is SNHLY, CDR2 FYNNEI, per germline. V lost 5 bases and J lost 2, with 12 bases in between. In DNA form, the CDR3 reads TGTGCCAGCAGTCGGGACACCCAAAACACTGAAGCTTTCTTT. Translation: CASSRDTQNTEAFF.

This clone was counted only a few times. This chain uses TRBV29-1 with TRBJ1-5; D not certain. Per germline, CDR1 SQVTM and CDR2 ANQGSEA. V shed 1 base and J shed 4 bases, with 8 bases lying between them. There are 13 residues in the CDR3. Written as DNA, the CDR3 is TGCAGCGTTGAAGCGGGGTGGAATCAGCCCCAGCATTTT. Translation: CSVEAGWNQPQHF.

Only a few counts were recorded for this clone. The chain joins TRBV25-1 to TRBJ2-1, with TRBD1 matching over 8 bases. Trimming removed 5 bases from V and 10 bases from J; junction bases left unmatched: 4. The CDR3 sequence is 12 residues long. The germline V gene has CDR1 MGHDK and CDR2 SYGVNS. The CDR3, as DNA: TGTGCCAGCAGTTCGGACAGGGAGGAGCAGTTCTTC. This gives the protein CASSSDREEQFF.

CDR3 bases: TGTGCCTGGAGTGTTGGGGGGCGTCTAAACAATCAGCCCCAGCATTTT. Residues: CAWSVGGRLNNQPQHF. The genes are TRBV30 and TRBJ1-5, with TRBD1 as a possible D gene (6 bases). Trimming removed 0 bases from V and 3 bases from J, with 15 bases in between. CDR1 and CDR2 from the germline V gene are GTSNPN and SVGIG (reference sequence). The CDR3 sequence is 16 residues long.